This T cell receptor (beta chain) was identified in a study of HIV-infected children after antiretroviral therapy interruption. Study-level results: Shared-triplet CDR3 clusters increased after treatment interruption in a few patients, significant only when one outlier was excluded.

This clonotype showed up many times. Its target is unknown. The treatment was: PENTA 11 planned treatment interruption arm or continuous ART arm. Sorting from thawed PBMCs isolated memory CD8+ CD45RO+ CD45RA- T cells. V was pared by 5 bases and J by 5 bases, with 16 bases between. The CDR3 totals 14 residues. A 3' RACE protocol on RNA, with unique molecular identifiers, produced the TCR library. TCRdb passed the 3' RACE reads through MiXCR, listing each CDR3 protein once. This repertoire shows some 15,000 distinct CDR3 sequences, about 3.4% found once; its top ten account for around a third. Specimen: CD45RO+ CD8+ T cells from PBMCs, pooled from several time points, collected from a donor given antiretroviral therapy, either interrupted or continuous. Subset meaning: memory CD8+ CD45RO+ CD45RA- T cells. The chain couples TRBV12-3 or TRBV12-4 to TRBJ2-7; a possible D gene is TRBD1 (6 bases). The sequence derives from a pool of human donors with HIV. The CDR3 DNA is TGTGCCAGCAGTCCAATGCTACAGGGCCACGAGCAGTACTTC. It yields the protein CASSPMLQGHEQYF.